A selection of T cell receptor beta chains follows, all from one sample in a study of T cell responses to AZD1222 COVID-19 vaccine. The assay was immunoSEQ multiplex PCR, and TCRdb's table has in-frame clones only and misses some. The table has roughly 130,000 clones, approximately 89% seen once; the top ten hold 2.5% to 3%. Sequences were derived from peripheral blood, sampled on day 0 of AZD1222 vaccination. These receptors all come from an adult in good health. The CDR3 runs from the conserved cysteine through the conserved F or W. D genes are given only for firm matches. Clone size is stated in some rows and not others, as once, few, many or a class when expanded.

clone_size	j_call	v_call	d_call	cdr3_nt	cdr3_aa
-	TRBJ2-5	TRBV27	-	TGTGCCAGCAGTTTATATGGGGGGGCCCCCGGAGAGACCCAGTACTTC	CASSLYGGAPGETQYF
-	TRBJ1-5	TRBV7-9	TRBD1	TGTGCCAGCAGCTTAGGAGCAGGGGGGAATCAGCCCCAGCATTTT	CASSLGAGGNQPQHF
-	TRBJ2-3	TRBV9	-	TGTGCCAGCAGCGTAGCATCTACCCTGGGAGATACGCAGTATTTT	CASSVASTLGDTQYF
few	TRBJ1-5	TRBV10-3	TRBD1	TGTGCCATCAGTGTCGACAGGGAACAGCCCCAGCATTTT	CAISVDREQPQHF
-	TRBJ2-1	TRBV7-2	-	TGTGCCGGCAGTCCGAGCGGGCACTCCTACAATGAGCAGTTCTTC	CAGSPSGHSYNEQFF
once	TRBJ1-5	TRBV7-9	-	TGTGCCAGCAGCTCCGGCAATCAGCCCCAGCATTTT	CASSSGNQPQHF
-	TRBJ1-1	TRBV9	-	TGTGCCAGCAGCCCCCCCAACCCTAGAGACACTGAAGCTTTCTTT	CASSPPNPRDTEAFF
-	TRBJ1-2	TRBV28	TRBD1	TGTGCCAGCAGCTCCCAGGGGGAGCGGTATGGCTACACCTTC	CASSSQGERYGYTF
-	TRBJ1-5	TRBV7-2	-	TGTGCCAGCAGCCAGAGGGGCGGTCAGCCCCAGCATTTT	CASSQRGGQPQHF
-	TRBJ1-6	TRBV7-8	-	TGTGCCAGCAGCTTAGAAACGGGGGATTCACCCCTCCACTTT	CASSLETGDSPLHF
-	TRBJ1-5	TRBV5-5	-	TGTGCCAGCAGCGTCGCAGGGAGTCAGCCCCAGCATTTT	CASSVAGSQPQHF
-	TRBJ2-1	TRBV30	-	TGTGCCTGGAGTGTAACCGGGATCTACAATGAGCAGTTCTTC	CAWSVTGIYNEQFF
-	TRBJ1-4	TRBV5-1	-	TGCGCCAGCAGCTTGGGGGACGGCACTAATGAAAAACTGTTTTTT	CASSLGDGTNEKLFF
-	TRBJ1-1	TRBV5-1	-	TGCGCCAGCAGCAGCCACGACACTATGAACACTGAAGCTTTCTTT	CASSSHDTMNTEAFF
-	TRBJ1-5	TRBV5-5	-	TGTGCCAGCAGCCCCGAAGGTGGGACCGGACATTTT	CASSPEGGTGHF
-	TRBJ1-3	TRBV9	-	TGTGCCAGCAGCGTCGGAAGCTCTGGAAACACCATATATTTT	CASSVGSSGNTIYF
-	TRBJ1-3	TRBV7-9	-	TGTGCCAGCAGCTTAGATCTTCAGGGGCCAGGAAACACCATATATTTT	CASSLDLQGPGNTIYF
-	TRBJ1-1	TRBV11-3	TRBD1	TGTGCCAGCAGGGGAAGGGACAGACAGAACACTGAAGCTTTCTTT	CASRGRDRQNTEAFF
-	TRBJ1-2	TRBV27	-	TGTGCCAGCAGTCCTACAGGTTACTATGGCTACACCTTC	CASSPTGYYGYTF
-	TRBJ1-1	TRBV11-3	-	TGTGCCAGCAGCTCCCTGGGGGGGGAGACTGAAGCTTTCTTT	CASSSLGGETEAFF
-	TRBJ2-7	TRBV7-8	-	TGTGCCAGCAGCTTAGCCAGGGAGAGAGAGCAGTACTTC	CASSLAREREQYF
-	TRBJ1-2	TRBV11-2	-	TGTGCCAGCAGGCTCAAAGATTCAGGAGGCTACACCTTC	CASRLKDSGGYTF
-	TRBJ2-3	TRBV7-2	-	TGTGCCAGCAGCTTAGGGGGGGAAAATACGCAGTATTTT	CASSLGGENTQYF
-	TRBJ2-3	TRBV5-4	TRBD2	TGTGCCAGCAGTATAGCGGGAGTATCGGATACGCAGTATTTT	CASSIAGVSDTQYF
-	TRBJ2-3	TRBV7-3	-	TGTGCCAGCAGCTGGGGGCGAGCGGGGAGCACAGATACGCAGTATTTT	CASSWGRAGSTDTQYF
once	TRBJ2-5	TRBV11-3	-	TGTGCCAGCAGCCCCCATCTGGAGACCCAGTACTTC	CASSPHLETQYF
-	TRBJ2-7	TRBV11-2	-	TGTGCCAGCAGCCCAATCAGGGGCCCATCCTACGAGCAGTACTTC	CASSPIRGPSYEQYF
-	TRBJ2-7	TRBV11-3	-	TGTGCCAGCAGCTTCCGACAGCCTGGTGGCGAGCAGTACTTC	CASSFRQPGGEQYF
-	TRBJ2-3	TRBV5-5	-	TGTGCCAGCAGCTTTGGCACCTACACAGATACGCAGTATTTT	CASSFGTYTDTQYF
-	TRBJ2-1	TRBV19	TRBD2	TGTGCCAGTAGTATTCACCTCGGGACTAGCAATGAGCAGTTCTTC	CASSIHLGTSNEQFF
-	TRBJ2-1	TRBV4-2	-	TGTGCCAGCAGCTATTCGGGCGGTCGCTCCTACAATGAGCAGTTCTTC	CASSYSGGRSYNEQFF
-	TRBJ1-6	TRBV19	-	TGTGCCAGTAGTAAATTGTCGAGCTCCTATAATTCACCCCTCCACTTT	CASSKLSSSYNSPLHF
-	TRBJ1-1	TRBV4-1	-	TGCGCCAGCAGCGTATTAATACAGGGTAACACTGAAGCTTTCTTT	CASSVLIQGNTEAFF
-	TRBJ1-1	TRBV4-1	-	TGCGCCAGCAGCCAAATGGCAGGGGCAGCCAGGGAGACTGAAGCTTTCTTT	CASSQMAGAARETEAFF
-	TRBJ2-7	TRBV6-6	TRBD1	TGTGCCAGCAGTCCCCGGGACAGGGGGCCCTACGAGCAGTACTTC	CASSPRDRGPYEQYF
-	TRBJ2-7	TRBV20-1	-	TGCAGTGCTAGTTATGTAGGTGTAGGTTACGAGCAGTACTTC	CSASYVGVGYEQYF
-	TRBJ1-6	TRBV3-1/TRBV3-2	TRBD1	TGTGCCAGCAGCCACACTACAGGGGGCTTAGCTTCACCCCTCCACTTT	CASSHTTGGLASPLHF
few	TRBJ1-2	TRBV6-1	-	TGTGCCAGCAGTGAAAGGCCTAACTATGGCTACACCTTC	CASSERPNYGYTF
-	TRBJ2-1	TRBV24-1	TRBD2	TGTGCCACCAGTGATTTCGCGCGGGGGTACAATGAGCAGTTCTTC	CATSDFARGYNEQFF
-	TRBJ2-7	TRBV9	-	TGTGCCAGCAGTGCCCAGGGTACCGAGCAGTACTTC	CASSAQGTEQYF
once	TRBJ2-3	TRBV7-9	-	TGTGCCAGCACCCCCGTGGGGGGATCTAGCACAGATACGCAGTATTTT	CASTPVGGSSTDTQYF
once	TRBJ1-4	TRBV11-2	-	TGTGCCAGCTCGAGGCAGCCAGATGAAAAACTGTTTTTT	CASSRQPDEKLFF
-	TRBJ2-3	TRBV10-1	TRBD2	TGCGCCAGCAGTGGACTAGTCCGGGAGGCGCAGTATTTT	CASSGLVREAQYF
-	TRBJ2-3	TRBV6-5	-	TGTGCCAGCAAAGGGGGCACAGATACGCAGTATTTT	CASKGGTDTQYF
-	TRBJ1-2	TRBV12-5	-	TGTGCTAGTGCCCGCGACAGCTATGGCTACACCTTC	CASARDSYGYTF
-	TRBJ2-1	TRBV6-5	-	TGTGCCACCACCAGGACTCTCCCCTTAGATGAGCAGTTCTTC	CATTRTLPLDEQFF
-	TRBJ2-1	TRBV23-1	TRBD2	TGCGCCAGCCCCGGACTAGCGGGAGGGTTCTCCTACAATGAGCAGTTCTTC	CASPGLAGGFSYNEQFF
-	TRBJ2-1	TRBV11-2	-	TGTGCCAGCAGCTTAGATGGACTACGTGGGCCCATAGCGTTCAATGAGCAGTTCTTC	CASSLDGLRGPIAFNEQFF
-	TRBJ2-2	TRBV3-1/TRBV3-2	-	TGTGCCAGCAGCCCCGACAGACTCACCGGGGAGCTGTTTTTT	CASSPDRLTGELFF
once	TRBJ2-1	TRBV11-2	TRBD1	TGTGCCAGCAGCTTAGTGTACACAGGGGGCGCAGGGGATGAGCAGTTCTTC	CASSLVYTGGAGDEQFF
-	TRBJ2-1	TRBV9	-	TGTGCCAGCAGGGATACGATGAGGGATGAGCAGTTCTTC	CASRDTMRDEQFF
-	TRBJ1-1	TRBV11-3	-	TGTGCCAGCAGCTTAGTAGGACCGACTGAAGCTTTCTTT	CASSLVGPTEAFF